The clone carrying this TCR beta chain was detected only a few times. CDR1 MDHEN and CDR2 SYDVKM come from the germline V gene. V lost 3 bases, J lost 4 bases, and 12 bases lay in between. This CDR3 has 14 residues. This specimen belongs to a study of T cell responses to AZD1222 COVID-19 vaccine. This table comes from immunoSEQ multiplex PCR, and its TCRdb copy is limited to in-frame clones, with some not included. The sample carries some 200,000 clones, 70% to 90% recorded once. This clonotype was obtained from an adult who received the AZD1222 COVID-19 vaccine. This chain connects TRBV28 to TRBJ1-2, with a tentative D call TRBD1 (5 bases). The input for sequencing was peripheral blood, taken 28 days after the second AZD1222 dose. The DNA of the CDR3 is TGTGCCAGCAGTTTGGCGACAGTCCTCTATGGCTACACCTTC. This sequence encodes CASSLATVLYGYTF.